This T cell receptor (beta chain) comes out of a study of metastatic and nonmetastatic thyroid tumors. Relative to its sample, this clone is medium-sized. TCRdb redid the clone calls on the PCR reads using MiXCR. The sample holds around 15,000 clones, roughly a fifth seen once. Every patient was untreated before thyroid surgery. Material: blood. The sequence came from a female donor with papillary thyroid cancer or a benign thyroid nodule (not recorded which). Some clones in this sample may be carry-over from other donors' samples.

Here the CDR3 DNA reads TGCAGTGCGAGGGATGGACAGGGTGTTTTTGGCGAGCAGTACTTC. Protein sequence: CSARDGQGVFGEQYF. This chain links TRBV20-1 with TRBJ2-7; TRBD1 matches 8 bases. V was clipped by 6 bases and J by 6 bases; unmatched bases: 16. Germline lookup yields CDR1 DFQATT and CDR2 SNEGSKA (reference sequence). This CDR3 contains 15 residues.